The 5 T cell receptor beta chains in this list originate from one sample, sequenced in a study of T cells in Graves' hyperthyroidism and ophthalmopathy. The investigators amplified TCR beta CDR3 regions from RNA transcripts. The study used the HTBI primer set for a first-round RT-PCR of the TCR CDR3. MiXCR, run by TCRdb on the multiplex PCR reads, gives a single entry per CDR3 protein. The table lists over 350,000 distinct CDR3 sequences, roughly 15% of them singletons. Specimen: blood. The receptor set was obtained from a man aged 18 to 30 with Graves' ophthalmopathy.

The V call is TRBV5-8, the J call TRBJ2-1, with TRBD1 identical over 10 bases. Germline values: CDR1 SGHTS, CDR2 YDEGEE. V gave up 5 bases and J gave up 7 bases; unmatched junction bases: 9. The CDR3 is 15 amino acids. Here the CDR3 DNA reads TGTGCCAGCAGGCGACCGGGACAGGGGACGAATGAGCAGTTCTTC. Amino acid sequence: CASRRPGQGTNEQFF. Full variable domain (outside the CDR3, taken from reference TRBV5-8 and TRBJ2-1): EAGVTQSPTHLIKTRGQQATLRCSPISGHTSVYWYQQALGLGLQFLLWYDEGEERNRGNFPPRFSGRQFPNYSSELNVNALELEDSALYLCASRRPGQGTNEQFFGPGTRLTVL.

This clonotype occurred once. It may be a read error: a sequence one base away is much more abundant. V is TRBV10-1 and J is TRBJ2-1; 7 nucleotides line up with TRBD2. V was clipped by 0 bases and J by 1 base; unmatched bases: 3. The CDR3 contains 16 residues. Germline assignment: CDR1 WNHNN and CDR2 SYGVQD (reference sequence). CDR3 loop: CASSESGGGSYNEQFF. In DNA, the CDR3 is TGCGCCAGCAGTGAGTCGGGCGGGGGATCCTACAATGAGCAGTTCTTC.

This clonotype was seen repeatedly, ten times or more. The chain recombines TRBV3-1 with TRBJ2-1; 8 bases are shared with TRBD2. Germline lookup yields CDR1 LGHDT and CDR2 YNNKEL (reference sequence). V gave up 4 bases and J gave up 8 bases; unmatched junction bases: 13. The CDR3 totals 16 residues. In nucleotides, the CDR3 is TGTGCCAGCAGCCCATTTGCGGGACTAGTTATCGATGAGCAGTTCTTC. It yields the protein CASSPFAGLVIDEQFF.

This clonotype has ten or more counts. This chain connects TRBV6-5 to TRBJ1-3, with a possible D match to TRBD1 (5 bases). Germline-derived CDR1 and CDR2 are MNHEY and SVGAGI. There are 15 residues in the CDR3. V was cut by 0 bases and J by 3 bases, with 9 bases left in between. The CDR3 reads CASSYSGAGGNTIYF. CDR3 bases: TGTGCCAGCAGTTACTCCGGGGCCGGTGGAAACACCATATATTTT.

This clonotype was counted only a few times. The chain uses TRBV19 and TRBJ2-3, with 9 bases identical to TRBD1. Germline CDR1 LNHDA, CDR2 SQIVND (reference sequence). J was trimmed by 3 bases and V by 4 bases; bases with no gene match: 8. This CDR3 is built from 16 residues. This CDR3 reads CASSKRTGVWTDTQYF. The DNA of the CDR3 is TGTGCCAGTAGTAAACGGACAGGGGTTTGGACAGATACGCAGTATTTT.